The next 28 T cell receptor beta chains were all read from a single sample in a study of blood T cells in healthy people across ages. A second roughly 6 to 12 cycle PCR used barcoded and J-beta primers. One entry per CDR3 protein, called by TCRdb with MiXCR from the 5' RACE reads. This sample carries hundreds of thousands of distinct CDR3 sequences, 25% to 30% of them seen once, and the ten largest clones take 29%. Specimen: blood. The receptor set was obtained from a woman aged 65 to 85 in good health.

Details on this clonotype: A much larger clone lies one base from this, so it may be a read error. The CDR3 does not close with the conserved phenylalanine or tryptophan, likely indicating a read error. V usage is TRBV2 and J usage is TRBJ2-1, with 9 bases fitting TRBD2. V shed 8 bases and J 0 bases; nucleotides not matched to a gene: 2. The CDR3 totals 14 residues. The germline V gene has CDR1 SNHLY and CDR2 FYNNEI. The CDR3 spells CASGGRVSYNEQFL. The CDR3, as DNA: TGTGCCAGCGGCGGGAGGGTCTCCTACAATGAGCAGTTCCTC.

The J gene is TRBJ1-1, the V gene TRBV28, with TRBD1 as a possible D gene (5 bases). Per germline, CDR1 MDHEN and CDR2 SYDVKM. The germline V and J ends were trimmed by 5 bases and 0 bases, with 13 bases remaining between them. This CDR3 contains 15 residues. The CDR3 spells CASSIPTVMNTEAFF. Written as DNA, the CDR3 is TGTGCCAGCAGTATACCGACAGTAATGAACACTGAAGCTTTCTTT.

This clonotype was observed a few times. This rearrangement joins TRBV7-2 to TRBJ1-1; D perhaps matches TRBD1 (6 bases). Germline values: CDR1 SGHTA, CDR2 FQGNSA. The CDR3 contains 16 residues. V was pared by 5 bases and J by 0 bases, with 16 bases between. The DNA for the CDR3 is TGTGCCAGCAGCAAACATCCCCAGGGGATGAACACTGAAGCTTTCTTT. Translation: CASSKHPQGMNTEAFF. The full variable domain, with the rest looked up from reference TRBV7-2 and TRBJ1-1, is GAGVSQSPSNKVTEKGKDVELRCDPISGHTALYWYRQSLGQGLEFLIYFQGNSAPDKSGLPSDRFSAERTGGSVSTLTIQRTQQEDSAVYLCASSKHPQGMNTEAFFGQGTRLTVV.

This clonotype was seen repeatedly, ten times or more. CDR3 sequence reads: CATSTPGGKGGYTF. The CDR3 nucleotides are TGTGCCACCAGCACCCCCGGAGGGAAGGGCGGCTACACCTTC. The chain is built from TRBV15 and TRBJ1-2, with D unresolved. CDR1 is LNHNV, CDR2 YYDKDF, per germline (reference sequence). V lost 4 bases and J lost 8, with 17 bases in between. CDR3 length: 14 amino acids.

V and J are TRBV12-3 or TRBV12-4 and TRBJ2-1; 8 bases are shared with TRBD2. V lost 5 bases to trimming and J lost 3 bases; unmatched junction nucleotides: 3. CDR3 length: 14 amino acids. The CDR3 region has the DNA TGTGCCAGCAGTCCCGGGACTAGCTACAATGAGCAGTTCTTC. It translates to CASSPGTSYNEQFF.

This clonotype has just a few counts. The chain is built from TRBV5-1 and TRBJ2-5; 7 positions agree with TRBD2. Germline values: CDR1 SGHRS, CDR2 YFSETQ. This CDR3 comprises 17 residues. With 3 bases clipped from V and 5 bases from J, the junction kept 16 bases outside the gene matches. The chain's CDR3 is CASSSQTSPATRETQYF. The CDR3 DNA sequence: TGCGCCAGCAGCTCACAGACTAGCCCCGCGACCCGGGAGACCCAGTACTTC. Full variable domain (remainder filled in from reference TRBV5-1 and TRBJ2-5): KAGVTQTPRYLIKTRGQQVTLSCSPISGHRSVSWYQQTPGQGLQFLFEYFSETQRNKGNFPGRFSGRQFSNSRSEMNVSTLELGDSALYLCASSSQTSPATRETQYFGPGTRLLVL.

There are many counts of this clonotype. The rearrangement uses TRBV20-1 and TRBJ2-1; TRBD2 agrees at 10 bases. CDR3 length: 16 amino acids. V dropped 5 bases and J dropped 8; count of bases not matched to a gene: 15. Germline loops: CDR1 DFQATT, CDR2 SNEGSKA (reference sequence). The CDR3 sequence: CSAGAVSGRFGDEQFF. In nucleotides, the CDR3 is TGCAGTGCTGGGGCCGTTAGCGGGAGGTTTGGAGATGAGCAGTTCTTC.

Notes on this clonotype: A read error may be the cause here, since a much bigger clone is one base away. V and J are TRBV7-2 and TRBJ2-5, with 10 bases identical to TRBD2. In germline, CDR1 is SGHTA, CDR2 FQGNSA. The CDR3 extends over 15 amino acids. In DNA, the CDR3 is TGTGCCGGCAGCCCCCAGACTAGCGGGCGGGAGACCCAGTACTTC. This sequence encodes CAGSPQTSGRETQYF.

This clonotype was found a few times. The chain has TRBV5-1 and TRBJ1-1; D gene ambiguous. Germline CDR1 SGHRS, CDR2 YFSETQ. V lost 4 bases and J lost 1, with 14 bases in between. CDR3 length equals 15 residues. The CDR3 protein is CASSHGGIQNTEAFF. DNA for the CDR3: TGCGCCAGCAGCCACGGCGGCATCCAGAACACTGAAGCTTTCTTT. Full variable domain (remainder filled in from reference TRBV5-1 and TRBJ1-1): KAGVTQTPRYLIKTRGQQVTLSCSPISGHRSVSWYQQTPGQGLQFLFEYFSETQRNKGNFPGRFSGRQFSNSRSEMNVSTLELGDSALYLCASSHGGIQNTEAFFGQGTRLTVV.

This CDR3 is CASSLPPLGGYETQYF. The DNA of the CDR3 is TGTGCCAGCAGCTTACCGCCCCTTGGAGGGTACGAGACCCAGTACTTC. The chain is built from TRBV7-3 and TRBJ2-5; D possibly corresponds to TRBD2 (6 bases). V was cut by 2 bases and J by 5 bases, with 18 bases left in between. The germline V gene encodes CDR1 SGHTA and CDR2 FQGTGA. This CDR3 contains 16 residues.

This clonotype has a handful of counts. This chain connects TRBV29-1 to TRBJ1-2; 8 nucleotides line up with TRBD1. J was trimmed by 13 bases and V by 3 bases; bases with no gene match: 7. CDR1 is SQVTM and CDR2 is ANQGSEA in the germline V gene. The CDR3 runs to 11 residues. The CDR3 DNA follows: TGCAGCGTTGATGAGGACAGGGCCGGCACCTTC. Protein sequence: CSVDEDRAGTF.

This clonotype was counted between two and nine times. The V gene is TRBV20-1, the J gene TRBJ2-7; TRBD1 might be the D (5 bases). CDR3 length: 12 amino acids. V shed 3 bases and J shed 3 bases, with 9 bases lying between them. Per the germline V gene, CDR1 is DFQATT and CDR2 is SNEGSKA (reference sequence). The CDR3 reads CSARSGLYEQYF. The CDR3 DNA sequence: TGCAGTGCTAGGTCAGGGCTCTACGAGCAGTACTTC.

The CDR3 loop is CASSPGTGRTKNIQYF. Written as DNA, the CDR3 is TGTGCCAGCAGCCCCGGGACAGGGAGAACCAAAAACATTCAGTACTTC. V usage is TRBV6-5 and J usage is TRBJ2-4; 9 bases fit TRBD1. The CDR3 consists of 16 residues. V lost 6 bases to trimming and J lost 2 bases; unmatched junction nucleotides: 8. CDR1 MNHEY and CDR2 SVGAGI come from the germline V gene.

The rearrangement joins TRBV20-1 to TRBJ2-5; TRBD2 agrees at 10 bases. The assigned J gene may be wrong: the sequence end matches TRBJ2-1 better. This CDR3 contains 15 residues. Germline V gene lookup returns CDR1 DFQATT and CDR2 SNEGSKA (reference sequence). CDR3 nucleotide sequence: TGCAGTGCCAAACCGCTAGCGGGAGATTACAATGAGCAGTTCTTC. This sequence encodes CSAKPLAGDYNEQFF.

This rearrangement joins TRBV12-3 or TRBV12-4 to TRBJ2-7; TRBD1 matches 8 bases. CDR3 length: 15 residues. V shed 2 bases, J shed 5 bases, and the junction held 8 bases outside the gene matches. CDR3 residues: CASSLLGRGRNEQYF. The CDR3 DNA is TGTGCCAGCAGTTTATTGGGCAGGGGGCGAAACGAGCAGTACTTC.

The chain recombines TRBV7-6 with TRBJ2-1; 10 bases are a match to TRBD2. The CDR3 runs to 17 residues. The J segment lost 0 bases and the V segment lost 2 bases, leaving 4 bases of the junction unmatched. CDR1 and CDR2 from the germline V gene are SGHVS and FNYEAQ. In DNA form, the CDR3 reads TGTGCCAGCAGCTTATTCGCTAGCGGGAGCTCCTACAATGAGCAGTTCTTC. It codes for CASSLFASGSSYNEQFF. Supplemented by reference TRBV7-6 and TRBJ2-1, the full variable domain reads GAGVSQSPRYKVTKRGQDVALRCDPISGHVSLYWYRQALGQGPEFLTYFNYEAQQDKSGLPNDRFSAERPEGSISTLTIQRTEQRDSAMYRCASSLFASGSSYNEQFFGPGTRLTVL.

The V call is TRBV28, the J call TRBJ2-7, with D perhaps matching TRBD2 (5 bases). Trimming took 5 bases from V and 4 from J, leaving 24 bases between them. The germline V gene has CDR1 MDHEN and CDR2 SYDVKM. The CDR3 totals 17 residues. CDR3 DNA sequence: TGTGCCAGCAGTCTAATACGGACTCTTCCTTACAAGTACGAGCAGTACTTC. Translating it yields CASSLIRTLPYKYEQYF.

This chain connects TRBV7-2 to TRBJ2-5; a possible D gene is TRBD1 (6 bases). The CDR3 spans 14 residues. With 2 bases removed from V and 6 bases from J, the gap between germline ends came to 13 bases. Looked up from germline, CDR1 is SGHTA and CDR2 is FQGNSA. The CDR3 DNA reads as TGTGCCAGCAGCTTAACTAGACAGGCGAAGACCCAGTACTTC. The encoded protein is CASSLTRQAKTQYF.

V usage is TRBV6-1 and J usage is TRBJ2-1, with D maybe TRBD2 (5 bases). CDR1 and CDR2 from the germline V gene are MNHNS and SASEGT. Trimming stripped 7 bases from V and 3 bases from J, with 10 bases between. The CDR3 is 13 amino acids. The CDR3 protein is CASTPGLYNEQFF. The DNA of the CDR3 is TGTGCCAGCACCCCAGGACTCTACAATGAGCAGTTCTTC.

The gene calls are TRBV13 and TRBJ2-1, with 11 bases aligning to TRBD2. The junction had 9 bases not matched to a gene; V was cut back by 4 bases and J by 1 base. This CDR3 has 18 amino acids. Germline-derived CDR1 and CDR2 are PRHDT and FYEKMQ (reference sequence). The CDR3 DNA reads as TGTGCCAGCAGCTGGGATAGCGGGAGGGCGGGGTCCTACAATGAGCAGTTCTTC. Translation gives CASSWDSGRAGSYNEQFF.

In its sample, this clonotype was seen a few times. This sequence joins TRBV4-3 and TRBJ2-5; 8 nucleotides agree with TRBD2. The J call is uncertain, as TRBJ2-1 better fits the DNA end. The length of the CDR3 is 15 residues. The V gene's germline CDR1 is LGHNA and CDR2 YSLEER. The CDR3 DNA follows: TGCGCCAGCAGCCACGCGGGAGGTGTCTACAATGAGCAGTTCTTC. This codes for CASSHAGGVYNEQFF.

This clonotype turned up a few times. The rearrangement joins TRBV20-1 to TRBJ1-1; weak D call: TRBD1 (5 bases). Trimming left V 5 bases short and J 7 bases short, with 11 bases between. The CDR3 covers 11 residues. Germline-derived CDR1 and CDR2 are DFQATT and SNEGSKA (reference sequence). CDR3 sequence: CSAGRGSEAFF. The CDR3 DNA sequence: TGCAGTGCTGGTAGGGGAAGTGAAGCTTTCTTT.

This chain uses TRBV29-1 with TRBJ1-4; TRBD1 agrees at 7 bases. CDR1 is SQVTM and CDR2 is ANQGSEA in the germline V gene. The CDR3 has 14 amino acids. CDR3 sequence: CNQTGDPANEKLFF. DNA of the CDR3: TGCAACCAAACAGGGGATCCAGCTAATGAAAAACTGTTTTTT.

This sequence joins TRBV4-3 and TRBJ2-4, with D maybe TRBD1 (5 bases). V was cut by 4 bases and J by 6 bases, with 10 bases left in between. The CDR3 consists of 13 residues. Germline V gives CDR1 LGHNA, CDR2 YSLEER. In DNA form, the CDR3 reads TGCGCCAGCAGCCCCTCTCAGGGAAACATTCAGTACTTC. It translates to CASSPSQGNIQYF.

This clonotype was picked up a small number of times. V usage is TRBV3-1 and J usage is TRBJ2-3; tentatively, D is TRBD1 (6 bases). V shed 2 bases and J shed 2 bases, with 11 bases lying between them. This CDR3 has 15 amino acids. The V gene's germline CDR1 is LGHDT and CDR2 YNNKEL (reference sequence). The CDR3 protein is CASSQTGQYTDTQYF. The CDR3 DNA follows: TGTGCCAGCAGCCAAACAGGACAGTACACAGATACGCAGTATTTT.

V usage is TRBV11-1 and J usage is TRBJ2-5; D is ambiguous. The J call may be in error: the DNA end matches TRBJ2-7 better. The germline V gene has CDR1 SGHAT and CDR2 FQDESV (reference sequence). The CDR3 spans 13 residues. CDR3 sequence (DNA): TGTGCCAGCAGCCGAAAACCAGACTACGAGCAGTACTTC. The encoded protein is CASSRKPDYEQYF.

V gene TRBV20-1 combines with J gene TRBJ2-3, with 11 bases matching TRBD2. Germline CDR1 and CDR2: DFQATT and SNEGSKA (reference sequence). CDR3 length: 18 amino acids. The J segment lost 4 bases and the V segment lost 6 bases, leaving 18 bases of the junction unmatched. The CDR3 is CSAKTGVTSGRGSDTQYF. DNA of the CDR3: TGCAGTGCAAAAACAGGGGTAACTAGCGGGAGAGGGTCAGATACGCAGTATTTT.

This rearrangement joins TRBV20-1 to TRBJ1-4; 7 bases map to TRBD1. Trimming took 3 bases from V and 7 from J; bases not matched to a gene: 5. The CDR3 sequence is 13 residues long. From germline, CDR1 is DFQATT and CDR2 SNEGSKA (reference sequence). CDR3 nucleotide sequence: TGCAGTGCTAGTTATCAGGGGGGTGAAAAACTGTTTTTT. Protein: CSASYQGGEKLFF.